A single T cell receptor beta chain is shown here with its context. Its cognate antigen has yet to be identified. One base away there is no much larger clone; base qualities are not given. The CDR3 spans 15 residues, from the cysteine through the phenylalanine. Only the CDR3 portion is preserved as DNA: 45 bases, with reading frame beginning at the first base. CDR1 and CDR2 (MDHEN, SYDVKM) derive from the germline V gene. The junction carries 14 bases between V and J, which are trimmed by 3 bases and 3 bases respectively. TCRbeta CDR3 regions were amplified from genomic DNA by means of the immunoSEQ Assay, a bias-controlled multiplex PCR. Under the source paper's analysis protocol: The number of nucleated cells in each sample was estimated from the amplification of reference gene primers within the assay. To quantify the absolute abundance of each unique TCRbeta CDR3 rearrangement, sequence reads were collapsed and filtered. Productive Simpson clonality was computed per sample as the square root of Simpson's diversity index over productive rearrangements. TCRdb took this table from immuneACCESS and kept in-frame rearrangements with V and J called. Such tables lack part of the clones; where checked against another copy, unresolved V genes explain under half of the gap, and the rest is unexplained. That table is the source of V, J and clone size, and D and trimming were worked out from the DNA. The sample data list fewer than 500,000 clones, and roughly 85% of these were observed just once. The ten biggest clones cover approximately 2% of the sample.

These data are taken from a study of blood T cell repertoires in COVID-19 (dated by TCRdb to the early 2020s). With respect to the entire study: Collaborator samples came from the United States, Italy and Spain and covered acute and convalescent phases of COVID-19. The material from the prospective study consisted of cDNA or gDNA derived from T cells, B-cell-depleted T cells, or PBMCs. Where HLA class I and class II types were available, the types were taken from metadata supplied by the sample provider, not from assay-based typing. Sample metadata almost always included a de-identified subject ID, COVID-19 status, age in years and sex. Deeply sampled blood TCRbeta repertoires from subjects exposed to, actively infected with, or recovered from COVID-19 were included in the dataset. Samples came from the ongoing ImmuneRACE study (first 160 participants) plus 1,254 subjects from 6 global collaborators. A freely available public database, intended as a resource for researchers studying the immune response to SARS-CoV-2, is where the repertoires were released.

Summary of the overall study and its limitations: The amount of clinical and demographic metadata varied by source and participant and was provided uncurated.

Enrolling through a virtual design, the prospective study's participants ranged in age from roughly 18 to 95 years and lived across roughly 23 United States geographic areas. To assign participants to cohorts, the prospective study relied on clinical history that participants themselves reported in a screening survey and a study questionnaire. Each participant in the prospective study had whole blood, serum and a nasopharyngeal or oropharyngeal swab collected by mobile phlebotomists. Additional blood draws and questionnaires over an approximately 2-month period could optionally be provided by prospective study participants. Before DNA extraction, blood samples from the prospective study were shipped at room temperature or frozen.

The sequenced sample was PBMCs or T cells enriched from blood (not recorded which). The chain employs TRBV28 and TRBJ2-5; the D gene is perhaps TRBD2, from 5 matching bases. The source of this sequence is a woman between 18 and 29 years old with acute COVID-19. The nucleotide sequence is given as TGTGCCAGCAGTTTTTATCTAGCCCCGAAAGAGACCCAGTACTTC. Its translation is CASSFYLAPKETQYF.